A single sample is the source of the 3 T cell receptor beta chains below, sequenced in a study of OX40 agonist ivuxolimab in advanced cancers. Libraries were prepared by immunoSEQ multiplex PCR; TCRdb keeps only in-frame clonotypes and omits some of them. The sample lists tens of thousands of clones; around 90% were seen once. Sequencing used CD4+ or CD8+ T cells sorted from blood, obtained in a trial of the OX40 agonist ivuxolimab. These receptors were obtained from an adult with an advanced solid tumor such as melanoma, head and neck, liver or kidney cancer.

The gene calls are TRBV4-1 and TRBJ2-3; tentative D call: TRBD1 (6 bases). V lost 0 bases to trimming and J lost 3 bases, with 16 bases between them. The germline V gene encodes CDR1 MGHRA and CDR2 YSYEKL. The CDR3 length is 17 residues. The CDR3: CASSQERSQGMTDTQYF. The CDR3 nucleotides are TGCGCCAGCAGCCAAGAAAGGTCCCAGGGGATGACAGATACGCAGTATTTT.

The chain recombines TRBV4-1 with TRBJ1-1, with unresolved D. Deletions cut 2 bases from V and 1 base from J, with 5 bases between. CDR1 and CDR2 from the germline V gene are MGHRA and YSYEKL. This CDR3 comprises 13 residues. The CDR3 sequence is CASSQNRNTEAFF. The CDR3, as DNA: TGCGCCAGCAGCCAAAACAGGAACACTGAAGCTTTCTTT.

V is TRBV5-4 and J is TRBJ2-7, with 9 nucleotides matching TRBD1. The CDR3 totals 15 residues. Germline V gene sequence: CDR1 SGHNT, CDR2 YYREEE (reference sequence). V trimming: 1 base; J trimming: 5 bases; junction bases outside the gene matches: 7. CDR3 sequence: CASSLTGTGYDEQYF. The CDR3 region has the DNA TGTGCCAGCAGCTTGACCGGGACAGGGTATGACGAGCAGTACTTC.